This T cell receptor beta chain was sequenced during a study of T cell responses to AZD1222 COVID-19 vaccine. Concerning this clone itself: The antigen remains unidentified.

Points from the study as a whole: Baseline seropositivity characterized only six or seven AZD1222 recipients. The CD4 TCRs associated with vaccination extended across spike and predominated at 160-218 and 743-854. Females made up more of the donors, who were largely white British, and clonal diversity may have come out too low.

The data were produced by immunoSEQ multiplex PCR, yet TCRdb's version contains in-frame clones alone and is incomplete. The sample comprises about 120,000 clones, around nine tenths of which are singletons, and over 4% rests with the top ten. V shed 5 bases and J 6 bases; nucleotides not matched to a gene: 12. This CDR3 has 16 amino acids. The V gene's germline CDR1 is SGHAT and CDR2 FQDESV (reference sequence). The sample here was peripheral blood, taken 28 days after the second dose of the MenACWY control vaccine. V gene TRBV11-1 combines with J gene TRBJ2-4; 8 nucleotides match TRBD2. This receptor was taken from an adult who received the MenACWY meningococcal vaccine as a control. The CDR3 nucleotides are TGTGCCAGCAGCCCCGGGGTCGGTGCGGGGGGAAACATTCAGTACTTC. It translates to CASSPGVGAGGNIQYF.